Presented here are 5 T cell receptor beta chains from one specimen sequenced in a study of regulatory T cells in long-lasting Graves disease. Sequencing libraries for TCR beta were prepared with iRepertoire HTBI primers and Arm-PCR of CDR3 regions. Using its own MiXCR run on the multiplex PCR reads, TCRdb lists one record per CDR3 protein. This table holds over 450,000 distinct CDR3 sequences, 20% to 25% found once. Indicated time point: persistent/refractory GD, antithyroid drugs over 5 years with positive TRAb. Preparation of the TCR library used RNA extracted from PBMCs. The specimen comprised peripheral blood mononuclear cells (PBMCs), sampled when the disease was refractory, from a patient treated with antithyroid drugs. Receptor source: a female donor with Graves disease.

This clonotype was seen a handful of times. The chain recombines TRBV5-1 with TRBJ2-5; D might be TRBD2 (5 bases). Trimming pared 0 bases from V and 3 bases from J, leaving 9 bases between. The V gene's germline CDR1 is SGHRS and CDR2 YFSETQ. The CDR3 is made up of 14 amino acids. CDR3 bases: TGCGCCAGCAGCTTGGGAAACGGGAAAGAGACCCAGTACTTC. Its protein is CASSLGNGKETQYF. Complete variable domain (other parts from reference TRBV5-1 and TRBJ2-5): KAGVTQTPRYLIKTRGQQVTLSCSPISGHRSVSWYQQTPGQGLQFLFEYFSETQRNKGNFPGRFSGRQFSNSRSEMNVSTLELGDSALYLCASSLGNGKETQYFGPGTRLLVL.

J is TRBJ1-5 and V is TRBV19; 9 nucleotides align to TRBD1. The ends lost 5 bases at V and 5 bases at J; junction bases unmatched: 7. The germline V gene has CDR1 LNHDA and CDR2 SQIVND (reference sequence). CDR3 length: 15 amino acids. CDR3 region: CASSLTGQGHQPQHF. The CDR3 DNA is TGTGCCAGTAGTCTAACGGGACAGGGACATCAGCCCCAGCATTTT.

This rearrangement joins TRBV28 to TRBJ1-2; 9 bases are shared with TRBD1. Trimming took 5 bases from V and 4 from J; bases not matched to a gene: 5. The germline gives CDR1 MDHEN, CDR2 SYDVKM. CDR3 size: 14 residues. The CDR3 DNA follows: TGTGCCAGCAGTACCCGGGACAGGGCCTATGGCTACACCTTC. Translation: CASSTRDRAYGYTF.

The sample holds many counts of this clonotype. This sequence joins TRBV4-3 and TRBJ1-1, with D maybe TRBD1 (5 bases). The CDR3 is 14 amino acids. The germline V gene has CDR1 LGHNA and CDR2 YSLEER. The V end lost 4 bases, the J end lost 4 bases, and 13 bases lay between the germline ends. The CDR3, as DNA: TGCGCCAGCAGCCTCCTTGGGGGGGGCACTGAAGCTTTCTTT. Its protein is CASSLLGGGTEAFF.

This chain's CDR3 is CVEDPGQGYGYTF. The DNA of the CDR3 is TGTGTTGAAGACCCGGGACAGGGTTATGGCTACACCTTC. The gene calls are TRBV30 and TRBJ1-2, with 9 bases that match TRBD1. The CDR3 runs to 13 residues. The germline gives CDR1 GTSNPN, CDR2 SVGIG (reference sequence).